A selection of T cell receptor beta chains follows, all from one sample in a study of regulatory T cells in long-lasting Graves disease. TCRdb itself ran the multiplex PCR reads through MiXCR, one entry per CDR3 protein. The data hold fewer than 400,000 distinct CDR3 sequences, with 15% to 20% observed a single time. This material consisted of peripheral blood mononuclear cells (PBMCs), taken at new diagnosis, from a patient treated with antithyroid drugs. These receptors were obtained from a female donor with Graves disease. The CDR3 runs from the conserved cysteine through the conserved F or W. A D gene is named only where the DNA matches it firmly. The size field is filled for only some rows; it gives once, few, many or a size class.

CDR3 length	clone size	J gene	D gene	V gene	CDR3 DNA	CDR3 protein
16	.	TRBJ2-7	TRBD1	TRBV5-5	TGTGCCAGCAGTAACATACAGGGGATGAATACCTACGAGCAGTACTTC	CASSNIQGMNTYEQYF
15	many	TRBJ2-7	.	TRBV2	TGTGCCAGCAGTGAGGGGCAGTCTCCCTCCTACGAGCAGTACTTC	CASSEGQSPSYEQYF
13	many	TRBJ2-5	TRBD2	TRBV20-1	TGCAGTGCTAGCCTCGGGACTAGAGAGACCCAGTACTTC	CSASLGTRETQYF
14	many	TRBJ1-2	.	TRBV13	TGTGCCAGCAGCTTATCAGTTTGGGGGAGGGGCTACACCTTC	CASSLSVWGRGYTF
14	.	TRBJ2-3	.	TRBV7-2	TGTGCCGGCGGGCTTGCGGACTACACAGATACGCAGTATTTT	CAGGLADYTDTQYF
14	few	TRBJ2-4	TRBD2	TRBV28	TGTGCCAGCAGACCCGACCGGGGGGGTGACATTCAGTACTTC	CASRPDRGGDIQYF
12	many	TRBJ1-1	.	TRBV12-3/TRBV12-4	TGTGCCAGCAGTCCGCCCGGTACAGAAGCTTTCTTT	CASSPPGTEAFF
15	many	TRBJ2-3	TRBD2	TRBV5-1	TGCGCCAGCAGCTTGATAGCGGGAGCAGGAGATACGCAGTATTTT	CASSLIAGAGDTQYF
14	.	TRBJ1-1	.	TRBV2	TGTGCCAGCAGTGAAGGGGGTCTCAGAAGGGGAGCTTTCTTT	CASSEGGLRRGAFF
13	.	TRBJ2-3	.	TRBV2	TGTGCCAGCCAGCCCGGGGGGCCAGATACGCAGTATTTT	CASQPGGPDTQYF
14	many	TRBJ2-1	.	TRBV30	TGTGCCTGGGTAGGACAGAGCACCTACAATGAGCAGTTCTTC	CAWVGQSTYNEQFF
17	.	TRBJ2-5	TRBD2	TRBV7-2	TGTGCCAGCAGCTTAGGTGCCTTGACTAGCGGTGATGAGACCCAGTACTTC	CASSLGALTSGDETQYF
15	many	TRBJ2-7	TRBD1	TRBV24-1	TGTGCCACCAGTGATTTGAAGACAGGGGCGGTCGAGCAGTACTTC	CATSDLKTGAVEQYF
15	.	TRBJ2-5	.	TRBV11-2	TGTACCAGCAGCTTAGTGGTGGGGGTTAGAGAGACCCAGTACTTC	CTSSLVVGVRETQYF
16	.	TRBJ2-3	.	TRBV19	TGTGCCAGTAGTATCGGTGTACAGGGTAGCACAGATACGCAGTATTTT	CASSIGVQGSTDTQYF
17	.	TRBJ2-5	.	TRBV19	TGTGCCAGTAGCACGATAGCCGGGACTCCACGAGGGGAGACCCAGTACTTC	CASSTIAGTPRGETQYF
17	many	TRBJ2-2	.	TRBV12-3/TRBV12-4	TGTGCCAGCACCTCGCTGGGGGTGGGGGCGGCCACCGGGGAGCTGTTTTTT	CASTSLGVGAATGELFF
14	many	TRBJ2-7	TRBD2	TRBV12-3/TRBV12-4	TGTGCCAGCAAAAAGCGGGAGAACAGCTACGAGCAGTACTTC	CASKKRENSYEQYF
13	many	TRBJ2-1	.	TRBV27	TGTGCCAGCAGTTTATCCCGGGGCAATGAGCAGTTCTTC	CASSLSRGNEQFF
15	many	TRBJ2-2	.	TRBV6-1	TGTGCCAGCAGTGCCGACGGCCGTGACACCGGGGAGCTGTTTTTT	CASSADGRDTGELFF
17	many	TRBJ1-5	.	TRBV12-3/TRBV12-4	TGTGCCAGCAGTCCCCCCTTAGTGTTCCCAAGCAATCAGCCCCAGCATTTT	CASSPPLVFPSNQPQHF
16	many	TRBJ2-2	.	TRBV2	TGTGCCAGCAGTCCCCAAGGGGGGACCGGCCCCGGGGAGCTGTTTTTT	CASSPQGGTGPGELFF
21	.	TRBJ2-7	TRBD1	TRBV27	TGTGCCGGCAGTTTATCGGGGCCCGCCGGACAGGGGGCGCGAACATTCTACGAGCAGTACTTC	CAGSLSGPAGQGARTFYEQYF
14	many	TRBJ1-3	TRBD1	TRBV11-2	TGTGCCAGCAGCAATCGGGACAGGGGAAACACCATATATTTT	CASSNRDRGNTIYF
14	.	TRBJ1-1	.	TRBV7-9	TGTGCCAGCAGAACAGAGAAAGGGAACACTGAAGCTTTCTTT	CASRTEKGNTEAFF
13	many	TRBJ2-2	.	TRBV29-1	TGCAGCGTTGATACAGGAAACACCGGGGAGCTGTTTTTT	CSVDTGNTGELFF
13	.	TRBJ1-2	.	TRBV24-1	TGTGCCACCAGTGATCCGCACAGGGTCGGCTACACCTTC	CATSDPHRVGYTF
16	few	TRBJ2-1	TRBD2	TRBV20-1	TGCAGTGCTAGAGGGTGGTCCGGGACTAGCCCCGCGGAGCAGTTCTTC	CSARGWSGTSPAEQFF
15	many	TRBJ2-7	TRBD2	TRBV12-3/TRBV12-4	TGTGCCAGCAGTCCTAGAGCGGGAGTGTCCTACGAGCAGTACTTC	CASSPRAGVSYEQYF
14	few	TRBJ2-2	TRBD1	TRBV6-1	TGTGCCAGCAGGACAGGGGCCCGGACCGGGGAGCTGTTTTTT	CASRTGARTGELFF
15	many	TRBJ2-3	.	TRBV7-2	TGTGCCAGCAGCCCACGCCTAGCGAGCACAGATACGCAGTATTTT	CASSPRLASTDTQYF
12	many	TRBJ1-1	.	TRBV11-3	TGTGCCAGCAGCTTAGGGTTTTCTTCAGCTTTCTTT	CASSLGFSSAFF
12	many	TRBJ2-7	.	TRBV29-1	TGCAGCGTGGAGACAGACGGTGGGGAGCAGTACTTC	CSVETDGGEQYF
15	.	TRBJ1-5	.	TRBV28	TGTGCCAGCAGTGGTTTCGGAGGGGGCAATCAGCCCCAGCATTTT	CASSGFGGGNQPQHF
15	.	TRBJ1-4	.	TRBV20-1	TGCAGTGCTAGAGGTTGGGGGTCAACTAATGAAAAACTGTTTTTT	CSARGWGSTNEKLFF
14	many	TRBJ1-5	.	TRBV27	TGTGCCAGCAGCCCGAGAGACGGGGCTCAGCCCCAGCATTTT	CASSPRDGAQPQHF
14	.	TRBJ1-1	TRBD1	TRBV6-2/TRBV6-3	TGTGCCAGCACCATAGGGGGCGCAGTCACTGAAGCTTTCTTT	CASTIGGAVTEAFF
16	.	TRBJ1-4	.	TRBV27	TGTGCCAGCACCCTTATCGAGGGGGAGGCTAATGAAAAACTGTTTTTT	CASTLIEGEANEKLFF
16	.	TRBJ2-2	TRBD1	TRBV28	TGTGCCAGCAGTTGGACAGGGGGTCTTCAGTCCGGGGAGCTGTTTTTT	CASSWTGGLQSGELFF
13	many	TRBJ1-4	TRBD1	TRBV20-1	TGCAGTGCTGGACAGGGGACTAATGAAAAACTGTTTTTT	CSAGQGTNEKLFF